Described below is a single TCR beta chain sequence and its context. Antigen specificity is unknown. The data were taken from a study of T-cell memory formation after mild COVID-19. Findings of the study overall: Second-wave clones that peaked on day 37 lacked confirmed SARS-CoV-2 specificity.

Per the germline V gene, CDR1 is SGDLS and CDR2 is YYNGEE. V was trimmed by 0 bases and J by 0 bases, leaving 7 bases between them. The CDR3 length is 15 residues. Using its own MiXCR run on the 5' RACE reads, TCRdb lists one record per CDR3 protein. The table has a few hundred thousand distinct CDR3 sequences, 25% seen once. The chain carries TRBV9 and TRBJ1-5; D not certain. This clonotype was sampled from an adult woman who had mild COVID-19 (a few samples of this study predate the infection). Cell type and time point are not known. The sequenced sample was PBMCs or a T cell subset sorted from them (not recorded which). The CDR3 protein is CASSVGTLSNQPQHF. CDR3 nucleotides: TGTGCCAGCAGCGTAGGTACCCTTAGCAATCAGCCCCAGCATTTT.